The rows below give T cell receptor beta chains drawn from one sample of a study of blood T cells in healthy people across ages. TCRdb re-called the 5' RACE reads with MiXCR, one entry per CDR3 protein. This table has 2 million or so distinct CDR3 sequences, roughly 52% appearing once. Sequencing input: blood. All receptors come from a woman aged 40 to 50 in good health. Both conserved end residues are part of each CDR3. The order of the fields is J gene, D gene, clone size, V gene, CDR3 DNA, CDR3 protein. A D gene is named only where the DNA matches it firmly. A clone size is listed for some rows: how often the clone was seen (once, few, many), or a class if it is expanded.

j_call: TRBJ2-5; d_call: .; clone_size: .; v_call: TRBV7-2; cdr3_nt: TGTGCCAGCAGGGGACCGGGGTACCAAGAGACCCAGTACTTC; cdr3_aa: CASRGPGYQETQYF
j_call: TRBJ2-1; d_call: .; clone_size: .; v_call: TRBV20-1; cdr3_nt: TGCAGTGCTAGAGAGGTAATAGCGAGCGAGCAGTTCTTC; cdr3_aa: CSAREVIASEQFF
j_call: TRBJ2-5; d_call: .; clone_size: .; v_call: TRBV2; cdr3_nt: TGTGCCACCATAAAGGATCTAAGGGGCCAAGAGACCCAGTACTTC; cdr3_aa: CATIKDLRGQETQYF
j_call: TRBJ1-2; d_call: TRBD1; clone_size: once; v_call: TRBV29-1; cdr3_nt: TGCAGCGTTGCATCCACAGGGGGGTATGGCTACACCTTC; cdr3_aa: CSVASTGGYGYTF
j_call: TRBJ2-3; d_call: .; clone_size: .; v_call: TRBV7-9; cdr3_nt: TGTGCCAGCAGCCAGGCAGCCGCGGGTCTCCTCTCAGATACGCAGTATTTT; cdr3_aa: CASSQAAAGLLSDTQYF
j_call: TRBJ2-6; d_call: TRBD1; clone_size: .; v_call: TRBV7-3; cdr3_nt: TGTGCCAGCAGCAGGGACAGCGGCCTACGCTCTGGGGCCAACGTCCTGACTTTC; cdr3_aa: CASSRDSGLRSGANVLTF
j_call: TRBJ2-7; d_call: TRBD1; clone_size: .; v_call: TRBV11-2; cdr3_nt: TGTGCCAGCAGCTTAGTCTCGACAGGGGCCGAGCAGTACTTC; cdr3_aa: CASSLVSTGAEQYF
j_call: TRBJ2-5; d_call: TRBD1; clone_size: few; v_call: TRBV6-5; cdr3_nt: TGTGCCAGCAGGGAAGACAGGGGGGAACCCCAGGCCCAGTACTTC; cdr3_aa: CASREDRGEPQAQYF
j_call: TRBJ2-3; d_call: .; clone_size: .; v_call: TRBV20-1; cdr3_nt: TGCAGTGCTAGAGCCAGGAGGCAGCTTAGCACAGATACGCAGTATTTT; cdr3_aa: CSARARRQLSTDTQYF
j_call: TRBJ2-7; d_call: .; clone_size: .; v_call: TRBV4-1; cdr3_nt: TGCGCCAGCAGCCAAGCGTCCGGGGCGTTCTACGAGCAGTACTTC; cdr3_aa: CASSQASGAFYEQYF